These 4 T cell receptor beta chains originate from one sample sequenced in a study of T-cell memory formation after mild COVID-19. TCRdb itself ran the 5' RACE reads through MiXCR, one entry per CDR3 protein. The table shows some 290,000 distinct CDR3 sequences, with roughly 16% occurring only once. The specimen was PBMCs or a T cell subset sorted from them (not recorded which). Receptors originate from a man aged 18 to 35 who had mild COVID-19 (a few samples of this study predate the infection). Cell type and time point are not known.

This clonotype was counted many times. This chain connects TRBV29-1 to TRBJ2-2; D uncertain. V was clipped by 2 bases and J by 2 bases, with 9 bases between them. Germline V gene lookup returns CDR1 SQVTM and CDR2 ANQGSEA. CDR3 length: 14 residues. CDR3 loop: CSVEKQLNTGELFF. In DNA, the CDR3 is TGCAGCGTTGAAAAACAGCTTAACACCGGGGAGCTGTTTTTT.

The chain employs TRBV9 and TRBJ1-2; D perhaps matches TRBD1 (5 bases). The CDR3 consists of 13 residues. Trimming left V 7 bases short and J 5 bases short, with 15 bases between. Per germline, CDR1 SGDLS and CDR2 YYNGEE. The CDR3 DNA reads as TGTGCCAGCGGGCGGGCGGGACCTTATGGCTACACCTTC. This gives the protein CASGRAGPYGYTF.

This clonotype was seen only a few times. V gene TRBV15 combines with J gene TRBJ2-7; D gene uncertain. Germline V gene data show CDR1 as LNHNV and CDR2 as YYDKDF (reference sequence). The CDR3 consists of 13 residues. V gave up 5 bases and J gave up 2 bases, with 10 bases separating them. The CDR3 protein is CATSYEITYEQYV. Here the CDR3 DNA reads TGTGCCACCAGCTACGAAATCACCTACGAGCAGTACGTC.

This clonotype showed up many times. The chain employs TRBV6-2 or TRBV6-3 and TRBJ2-1; unclear D gene. Germline V lookup: CDR1 MNHEY, CDR2 SVGEGT. Trimming removed 8 bases from V and 6 bases from J, with 14 bases in between. The CDR3 sequence is 13 residues long. The CDR3 loop reads CASRTTSGNEQFF. The DNA for the CDR3 is TGTGCCAGCCGAACCACCTCGGGCAATGAGCAGTTCTTC.